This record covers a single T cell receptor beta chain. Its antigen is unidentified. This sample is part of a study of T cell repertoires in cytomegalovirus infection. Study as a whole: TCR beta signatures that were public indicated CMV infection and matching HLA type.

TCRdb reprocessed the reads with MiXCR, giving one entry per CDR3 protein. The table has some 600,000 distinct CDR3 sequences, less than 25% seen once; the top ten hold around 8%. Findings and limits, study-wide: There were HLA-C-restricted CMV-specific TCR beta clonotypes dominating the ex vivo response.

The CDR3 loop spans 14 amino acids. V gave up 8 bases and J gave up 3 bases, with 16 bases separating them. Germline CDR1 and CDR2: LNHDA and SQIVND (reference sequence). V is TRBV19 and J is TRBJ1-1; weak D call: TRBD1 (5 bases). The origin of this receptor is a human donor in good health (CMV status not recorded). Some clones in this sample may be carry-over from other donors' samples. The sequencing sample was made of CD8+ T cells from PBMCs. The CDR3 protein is CASRTGGYDTEAFF. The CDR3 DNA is TGTGCCAGTCGGACCGGGGGGTACGACACTGAAGCTTTCTTT.